This T cell receptor beta chain stems from a study of CD8 T cells in Susac syndrome (dated by TCRdb to about 2019). About the study as a whole: The study used repertoire sequencing to test whether antigen drove CD8+ T cell activation and differentiation in Susac syndrome.

CDR1 and CDR2 were assigned from the germline V gene (reference sequence) as SGHAT and FQDESV. V has 5 bases trimmed and J has 1 base trimmed; junction bases matching no gene number 17. Inclusive of the bounding cysteine and phenylalanine, the CDR3 is 21 residues long. The CDR3 DNA has 63 bases and is translated from base 1. Of note for this clonotype: What this receptor recognizes is not known. No base quality information exists; no much larger clone differs at one position.

Broad study findings and their caveats: The number of individuals in the TCR sequencing and HLA analysis was recognized as being relatively small.

Peripheral blood CD8+ and CD4+ T cells from healthy donors, Susac syndrome patients and multiple sclerosis patients were profiled by high-throughput TCR beta sequencing. The multiple sclerosis controls were treatment-naive patients who had stable or active relapsing-remitting disease and met the revised McDonald criteria. Bulk CD8+ and CD4+ T cells were purified by magnetic negative isolation, while CD8+ TEMRA cells were enriched using FACS. Blood was collected in EDTA tubes and processed within 24 hours, with PBMCs isolated through density gradient centrifugation. PBMCs intended for TCR sequencing were cryopreserved in liquid nitrogen and were subsequently thawed in a 37 degrees C water bath. A purity of at least 90% was achieved for sorted or isolated CD4+, CD8+ and CD8+ TEMRA cells. RNA was extracted using the RNeasy kit, and 0.5 to 1 microgram was reverse transcribed with random hexamers. TCR beta CDR3 regions were amplified with the immunoSEQ multiplex PCR assay covering 54 Vbeta and 13 Jbeta segments. Bias from PCR amplification was corrected by using a synthetic template baseline for primer optimization and for computational correction. As for the original processing: Only productive sequences were kept, with reads annotated to V, D and J genes according to IMGT and analyzed in immunoSEQ Analyzer. Clonality was computed as one minus Shannon entropy normalized by log2 of the number of productive unique sequences. For each patient and control, public and private clones were evaluated within the 100 most prevalent clones. Susac-specific clones were defined as absent from healthy and MS cohorts, around 980 published viral clones and other ImmuneACCESS disease sequences. The public reads were run again by TCRdb, first through fastp at Q25 and then through MiXCR, and only productive beta chains were kept. Rows are combined by CDR3 protein, so each entry shows the most common genes and DNA. Here the V and J calls rest on TCRdb's processing, not on the authors' analysis. For this sample the table gives under 250,000 distinct CDR3 sequences, of which over 85% were detected only once. Of the sample, around 0.067% falls within the top ten clones.

Specimen: CD4+ T cells from PBMCs. The chain joins TRBV11-1 to TRBJ2-1; 13 junctional bases match TRBD2. The sequence was collected from a human donor with multiple sclerosis. CDR3 sequence: CASSPAPTSGGASVSYNEQFF. The nucleotide sequence reads TGTGCCAGCAGCCCCGCCCCTACTAGCGGGGGGGCCAGTGTGTCCTACAATGAGCAGTTCTTC.